This T cell receptor beta chain was recorded in a study of T cell repertoires in ileal Crohn's disease. Profiled with immunoSEQ multiplex PCR; TCRdb holds only in-frame clones, not every one. The profile shows around 11,000 clones, about 76% of them singletons. This CDR3 contains 14 residues. CDR1 is LNHNV, CDR2 YYDKDF, per germline (reference sequence). The J segment lost 3 bases and the V segment lost 3 bases, leaving 3 bases of the junction unmatched. Sample: ileal tissue. The TCR originated in an adult with Crohn's disease. J is TRBJ2-5 and V is TRBV15; 8 bases align to TRBD2. This CDR3 is CATSSRGGEETQYF. The CDR3 bases are TGTGCCACCAGCAGTCGGGGGGGGGAAGAGACCCAGTACTTC.